Listed here are 6 T cell receptor beta chains from one sample, sequenced in a study of blood T cell repertoires in COVID-19. Sequencing was performed with immunoSEQ multiplex PCR; in TCRdb, only in-frame clones are kept and a portion is missing. The profile covers 200,000 to 250,000 clones, with 88% appearing a single time and around 1.5% taken by the ten largest. Specimen: peripheral blood. The receptors stem from a man aged 18-30 years with active or convalescent COVID-19.

The J gene is TRBJ1-5, the V gene TRBV19; D is unresolved. V was shortened by 3 bases and J by 2 bases, with 8 bases between the two germline ends. Germline CDR1 and CDR2: LNHDA and SQIVND (reference sequence). The length of the CDR3 is 14 residues. The CDR3 sequence: CASSIPAGNQPQHF. DNA of the CDR3: TGTGCCAGTAGTATCCCGGCGGGCAATCAGCCCCAGCATTTT.

In its sample, this clone was seen once. The V gene is TRBV30, the J gene TRBJ2-1; 7 bases line up with TRBD1. CDR3 length: 14 amino acids. V shed 3 bases and J 5 bases; nucleotides not matched to a gene: 7. Germline assignment: CDR1 GTSNPN and CDR2 SVGIG (reference sequence). The CDR3 region is CAWSSGTADNEQFF. CDR3 sequence (DNA): TGTGCCTGGAGCTCCGGGACAGCCGACAATGAGCAGTTCTTC.

The rearrangement uses TRBV6-5 and TRBJ2-2; D might be TRBD2 (5 bases). Looked up from germline, CDR1 is MNHEY and CDR2 is SVGAGI. The CDR3 length is 16 residues. Trimming shortened V by 2 bases and J by 6 bases, and 16 bases separated the two germline ends. The CDR3 DNA reads TGTGCCAGCAGTTACGATTCGCGACTACCCTCCGGGGAGCTGTTTTTT. It codes for CASSYDSRLPSGELFF.

The J gene is TRBJ2-3, the V gene TRBV5-6; maybe TRBD1 (5 bases). V was clipped by 0 bases and J by 6 bases, with 20 bases between them. The CDR3 sequence is 17 residues long. Germline V lookup: CDR1 SGHDT, CDR2 YYEEEE. CDR3 region: CASSLARAGSVRDTQYF. The CDR3 nucleotides are TGTGCCAGCAGCTTGGCCCGGGCAGGGTCGGTACGGGATACGCAGTATTTT.

The chain employs TRBV3-1 (or the pseudogene TRBV3-2) and TRBJ1-3; 8 bases line up with TRBD1. J was trimmed by 4 bases and V by 2 bases; bases with no gene match: 1. Germline V gives CDR1 LGHDT, CDR2 YNNKEL (reference sequence). The CDR3 is 14 residues long. The CDR3 is CASSQRTGGNTIYF. The CDR3 DNA sequence: TGTGCCAGCAGCCAACGGACAGGGGGAAACACCATATATTTT.

This clone has only one observation. The chain recombines TRBV25-1 with TRBJ1-4; 11 nucleotides agree with TRBD1. The CDR3 is made up of 14 amino acids. Trimming at V came to 7 bases and at J to 3 bases, leaving 1 base not matched to a gene. Germline loops: CDR1 MGHDK, CDR2 SYGVNS. The CDR3 sequence: CASKDRGPNEKLFF. The DNA for the CDR3 is TGTGCCAGCAAGGACAGGGGGCCTAATGAAAAACTGTTTTTT.